The 22 T cell receptor beta chains below were found in one sample sequenced in a study of T cells in Graves' hyperthyroidism and ophthalmopathy. The TCR beta CDR3 regions underwent amplification using RNA transcripts as the source. A first-round RT-PCR of the TCR CDR3 used the HTBI primer set. Each CDR3 protein is one row after TCRdb ran MiXCR on the multiplex PCR reads. The table records 450,000 to 700,000 distinct CDR3 sequences, about half of them present only once. The sequenced sample was peripheral blood or thyroid tissue (not recorded which). These receptor sequences come from an adult woman with Graves' disease, either hyperthyroidism or ophthalmopathy (not recorded which).

This chain links TRBV15 with TRBJ1-5; D remains unclear. CDR3 length: 14 residues. The V end was cut by 3 bases, the J end by 2 bases, with 8 bases between. Germline CDR1 is LNHNV and CDR2 is YYDKDF (reference sequence). The CDR3 region is CATSSQPGNQPQHF. The CDR3 DNA reads as TGTGCCACCAGCAGCCAACCGGGCAATCAGCCCCAGCATTTT. The full variable domain, completed using reference TRBV15 and TRBJ1-5, is DAMVIQNPRYQVTQFGKPVTLSCSQTLNHNVMYWYQQKSSQAPKLLFHYYDKDFNNEADTPDNFQSRRPNTSFCFLDIRSPGLGDTAMYLCATSSQPGNQPQHFGDGTRLSIL.

The chain carries TRBV7-9 and TRBJ1-1; D is undetermined. Trimming shortened V by 5 bases and J by 3 bases, and 13 bases separated the two germline ends. The germline gives CDR1 SEHNR, CDR2 FQNEAQ (reference sequence). The CDR3 has 14 amino acids. The CDR3 here is CASSKGLLDTEAFF. The CDR3 DNA sequence: TGTGCCAGCAGCAAAGGGCTATTGGACACTGAAGCTTTCTTT.

Concerning this clonotype: This may come from a read error, since a much larger clone is one base off. J is TRBJ1-1 and V is TRBV2; TRBD1 aligns across 9 bases. Trimming cost V 7 bases and J 4 bases; bases outside gene matches: 4. This CDR3 spans 13 amino acids. CDR1 is SNHLY and CDR2 is FYNNEI in the germline V gene. CDR3 coding DNA: TGTGCCAGCATAGGACAGGGGAGCACTGAAGCTTTCTTT. The encoded protein is CASIGQGSTEAFF.

J is TRBJ1-2 and V is TRBV10-3, with TRBD1 matching over 7 bases. CDR1 ENHRY and CDR2 SYGVKD come from the germline V gene. The CDR3 loop spans 14 amino acids. Trimming removed 6 bases from V and 12 bases from J; junction bases left unmatched: 16. The CDR3, as DNA: TGTGCCATCAGGCTTGACAGGGCCAACTCTGGAAACACCTTC. Protein sequence: CAIRLDRANSGNTF.

This rearrangement joins TRBV10-2 to TRBJ2-5; D is unclear. This CDR3 contains 13 residues. From germline, CDR1 is WSHSY and CDR2 SAAADI. V was clipped by 7 bases and J by 0 bases, with 9 bases between them. CDR3 coding DNA: TGCGCCAGCATGCAAACGTACCAAGAGACCCAGTACTTC. It specifies CASMQTYQETQYF.

The chain has TRBV5-1 and TRBJ1-5, with a tentative D call TRBD1 (5 bases). This CDR3 is 16 amino acids long. CDR1 is SGHRS, CDR2 YFSETQ, per germline. Trimming shortened V by 5 bases and J by 6 bases, and 21 bases separated the two germline ends. Written as DNA, the CDR3 is TGCGCCAGCAGGCTCTGGGGGGAGGGTGAGGGTCAGCCCCAGCATTTT. Protein sequence: CASRLWGEGEGQPQHF.

This clonotype was counted many times. The chain recombines TRBV5-1 with TRBJ2-2; D unclear. From germline, CDR1 is SGHRS and CDR2 YFSETQ. V lost 7 bases and J 2 bases, leaving 18 bases between the germline ends. The CDR3 has 16 residues. The CDR3 region has the DNA TGCGCCAGCGGGGTGAGCCGACACTTCAACACCGGGGAGCTGTTTTTT. As protein: CASGVSRHFNTGELFF.

This clonotype was observed a handful of times. The V gene is TRBV19, the J gene TRBJ2-3; D remains unclear. Per the germline V gene, CDR1 is LNHDA and CDR2 is SQIVND (reference sequence). The V and J ends lost 5 bases and 5 bases respectively, with 8 bases between them. This CDR3 contains 12 residues. The CDR3 sequence is CASSPSQDTQYF. The CDR3 DNA reads TGTGCCAGTAGTCCCTCGCAAGATACGCAGTATTTT.

This clonotype was detected many times. CDR3 amino acids: CSAVDRGENYGYTF. CDR3 nucleotide sequence: TGCAGTGCTGTGGACAGGGGCGAAAACTATGGCTACACCTTC. V gene TRBV20-1 combines with J gene TRBJ1-2, with TRBD1 identical over 9 bases. This CDR3 contains 14 residues. Germline CDR1 DFQATT, CDR2 SNEGSKA (reference sequence). V trimming: 5 bases; J trimming: 2 bases; junction bases outside the gene matches: 6.

The chain couples TRBV20-1 to TRBJ1-5; D is uncertain. The CDR3 sequence is 16 residues long. Looked up from germline, CDR1 is DFQATT and CDR2 is SNEGSKA (reference sequence). The germline V and J ends were trimmed by 6 bases and 2 bases, with 20 bases remaining between them. For the CDR3, the DNA is TGCAGTGCCTCCCACGCCCCCTCAGGTGGCAATCAGCCCCAGCATTTT. As protein: CSASHAPSGGNQPQHF.

This clonotype was observed a few times. The genes are TRBV9 and TRBJ1-6, with D unclear. CDR3 length equals 14 residues. Per germline, CDR1 SGDLS and CDR2 YYNGEE. The CDR3 DNA is TGTGCTAAGGGAGTGCGGACCTATAATTCACCCCTCCACTTT. It is translated as CAKGVRTYNSPLHF. Full variable domain (missing parts from reference TRBV9 and TRBJ1-6): DSGVTQTPKHLITATGQRVTLRCSPRSGDLSVYWYQQSLDQGLQFLIQYYNGEERAKGNILERFSAQQFPDLHSELNLSSLELGDSALYFCAKGVRTYNSPLHFGNGTRLTVT.

This clonotype was seen more than once but under ten times. The gene calls are TRBV4-1 and TRBJ1-4; 7 bases are shared with TRBD1. The CDR3 has 16 residues. The germline CDR1 and CDR2 sequences are MGHRA and YSYEKL. V dropped 4 bases and J dropped 7; count of bases not matched to a gene: 12. The CDR3: CASSPGTALRGEKLFF. DNA for the CDR3: TGCGCCAGCAGCCCCGGGACAGCTCTAAGGGGTGAAAAACTGTTTTTT.

This clonotype was seen at least ten times. CDR3 region: CASSIRSSPNEKLFF. The CDR3 nucleotides are TGTGCCAGTAGTATCCGGTCTTCGCCTAATGAAAAACTGTTTTTT. The V call is TRBV19, the J call TRBJ1-4; D unresolved. Looked up from germline, CDR1 is LNHDA and CDR2 is SQIVND (reference sequence). Trimming left V 3 bases short and J 3 bases short, with 11 bases between. CDR3 length equals 15 residues. The entire variable domain, with the rest obtained from reference TRBV19 and TRBJ1-4, is as follows: DGGITQSPKYLFRKEGQNVTLSCEQNLNHDAMYWYRQDPGQGLRLIYYSQIVNDFQKGDIAEGYSVSREKKESFPLTVTSAQKNPTAFYLCASSIRSSPNEKLFFGSGTQLSVL.

This clonotype was picked up many times. The chain links TRBV7-2 to TRBJ1-5; 9 bases match TRBD1. Losses at the gene ends were 5 bases for V and 7 bases for J; bases not matched to a gene: 9. The CDR3 runs 15 residues. CDR1 and CDR2 from the germline V gene are SGHTA and FQGNSA. The CDR3 here is CASSLSGTGLQPQHF. In DNA, the CDR3 is TGTGCCAGCAGCCTCTCCGGGACAGGGCTACAGCCCCAGCATTTT.

At least ten counts were recorded for this clonotype. The chain couples TRBV5-1 to TRBJ2-7, with D perhaps TRBD2 (6 bases). V was pared by 2 bases and J by 3 bases, with 12 bases between. The germline V gene encodes CDR1 SGHRS and CDR2 YFSETQ. The CDR3 spans 14 residues. The CDR3 DNA sequence: TGCGCCAGCAGCTTTAGCGGAGACAACTACGAGCAGTACTTC. This codes for CASSFSGDNYEQYF.

The chain links TRBV7-8 to TRBJ1-3; D ambiguous. The V end lost 1 base, the J end lost 0 bases, and 7 bases lay between the germline ends. Per germline, CDR1 SGHVS and CDR2 FQNEAQ. The CDR3 contains 15 residues. In DNA, the CDR3 is TGTGCCAGCAGCTTAGGGGCCACCTCTGGAAACACCATATATTTT. Protein product: CASSLGATSGNTIYF. Based on the CDR3 plus reference TRBV7-8 and TRBJ1-3, the full variable domain is GAGVSQSPRYKVAKRGQDVALRCDPISGHVSLFWYQQALGQGPEFLTYFQNEAQLDKSGLPSDRFFAERPEGSVSTLKIQRTQQEDSAVYLCASSLGATSGNTIYFGEGSWLTVV.

This clonotype came up many times. The chain joins TRBV5-1 to TRBJ1-6; 10 nucleotides line up with TRBD1. This CDR3 has 15 amino acids. CDR1 SGHRS and CDR2 YFSETQ come from the germline V gene. V lost 2 bases, J lost 9 bases, and 5 bases stayed unmatched. This CDR3 reads CASSFGTGVASPLHF. The CDR3 nucleotides are TGCGCCAGCAGCTTCGGGACAGGGGTGGCTTCACCCCTCCACTTT.

In this sample, this clonotype turned up once. The rearrangement joins TRBV7-6 to TRBJ2-7; D not certain. Germline loops: CDR1 SGHVS, CDR2 FNYEAQ. CDR3 length: 14 residues. V was clipped by 5 bases and J by 8 bases, with 19 bases between them. CDR3 DNA: TGTGCCAGCAGCCGTTCAGAGAATCAGCCCCAGCAGTACTTC. Its translation: CASSRSENQPQQYF.

The chain has TRBV20-1 and TRBJ1-2; no definite D call. The germline V and J ends were trimmed by 7 bases and 4 bases, with 22 bases remaining between them. Germline values: CDR1 DFQATT, CDR2 SNEGSKA (reference sequence). This CDR3 region has 15 residues. DNA for the CDR3: TGCAGTGAGTCTGTACTAGCGGGAGGCGGCTATGGCTACACCTTC. Protein product: CSESVLAGGGYGYTF.

This clonotype was found many times. V usage is TRBV5-1 and J usage is TRBJ2-5, with D perhaps TRBD1 or TRBD2 (5 bases each). The V end was cut by 4 bases, the J end by 5 bases, with 21 bases between. CDR3 length equals 16 residues. Germline V gene data show CDR1 as SGHRS and CDR2 as YFSETQ. CDR3 amino acids: CASSQSTTGPWETQYF. The CDR3 coding sequence is TGCGCCAGCAGCCAATCAACCACGGGACCTTGGGAGACCCAGTACTTC.

This chain joins TRBV7-2 and TRBJ2-7, with D hard to call. Trimming removed 5 bases from V and 0 bases from J, with 11 bases in between. CDR3 length equals 14 residues. CDR1 and CDR2 (germline): SGHTA, FQGNSA. CDR3 sequence (DNA): TGTGCCAGCAGCGCCGGGTGGGCCTCCTACGAGCAGTACTTC. Translation: CASSAGWASYEQYF.

J is TRBJ2-5 and V is TRBV29-1, with 10 bases that match TRBD2. Germline assignment: CDR1 SQVTM and CDR2 ANQGSEA. This CDR3 has 15 amino acids. Unmatched junction bases numbered 8, after V lost 4 bases and J lost 3 bases. CDR3 in DNA: TGCAGCGTTGGCTTAGCGGGGGGACTCGAAGAGACCCAGTACTTC. Its translation is CSVGLAGGLEETQYF.